The source of this TCR beta chain is a study of CD8+ T cells in alopecia areata. Across the whole study: Tofacitinib therapy took 6 to 18 months; 6 months off drug came after.

Noted treatment: oral pan-JAK inhibitor, 5-10 mg twice daily. Punch biopsies of lesional scalp, plus peripheral blood, were taken from alopecia areata patients. Study-level results: Many expanded lesional clones persisted in scalp and blood during tofacitinib treatment. Tofacitinib produced a significant decrease in scalp clonality and in expanded CD8+ clones among the top 100.

The CDR3 is made up of 15 amino acids. V shed 5 bases, J shed 0 bases, and the junction held 5 bases outside the gene matches. The germline gives CDR1 SGDLS, CDR2 YYNGEE. This clone was picked up one time. Its antigen is not known. The same CDR3 arises from other DNA sequences in this sample as well. It was cDNA, reverse transcribed from extracted RNA, that served as the sequencing template. Some clones are missing from TCRdb's copy, which holds only in-frame ones; the method was immunoSEQ multiplex PCR. The table includes some 180,000 clones, about 53% detected once. The clonotype was recovered from a human donor with alopecia areata. Sequences were derived from CD8+ T cells sorted from blood, sampled at week 24, from a patient treated with tofacitinib. V gene TRBV9 combines with J gene TRBJ2-1, with 7 positions matching TRBD1. The CDR3 nucleotides read TGTGCCAGCAGTCCTGACAGGGCCTCCTACAATGAGCAGTTCTTC. Encoded protein: CASSPDRASYNEQFF.